This section outlines one T cell receptor (beta chain) sequence together with its context. Antigen specificity is unknown. Naive CD8 cells were CD45RO-negative, positively selected for CCR7, excluding terminally differentiated effector memory CD45RA+ cells. Germline V gives CDR1 MNHEY, CDR2 SVGAGI. The CDR3 runs 13 residues. V was clipped by 2 bases and J by 7 bases; unmatched bases: 4. For each subset, genomic DNA was distributed in equal portions over several immunoSEQ plates. Original processing methods: ImmunoSEQ only sent back junction sequences with no quality scores, so filtering was done differently. Clones were read by immunoSEQ multiplex PCR, and TCRdb kept only the in-frame ones, dropping some. The V and J calls and the clone size are those of that table, but D and trimming were determined from the DNA. This table has about 1,900,000 clones, less than 95% appearing once. The sample comes from a study of shared clonotypes between healthy human individuals. Study at large: Each donor's CD4 naive and CD4 memory cells filled three plates apiece, CD8 naive two, and CD8 memory one.

The study, taken as a whole, reports: In this cohort, only blood was sampled, and tissue repertoires likely differ.

The rearrangement links TRBV6-5 to TRBJ1-2; 7 bases map to TRBD1. The source material was naive CD8+ T cells sorted from blood. The sequence derives from a man aged 18-30 years in good health. CDR3 protein: CASSYAAGGGYTF. The CDR3 coding sequence is TGTGCCAGCAGTTACGCGGCAGGGGGTGGCTACACCTTC.